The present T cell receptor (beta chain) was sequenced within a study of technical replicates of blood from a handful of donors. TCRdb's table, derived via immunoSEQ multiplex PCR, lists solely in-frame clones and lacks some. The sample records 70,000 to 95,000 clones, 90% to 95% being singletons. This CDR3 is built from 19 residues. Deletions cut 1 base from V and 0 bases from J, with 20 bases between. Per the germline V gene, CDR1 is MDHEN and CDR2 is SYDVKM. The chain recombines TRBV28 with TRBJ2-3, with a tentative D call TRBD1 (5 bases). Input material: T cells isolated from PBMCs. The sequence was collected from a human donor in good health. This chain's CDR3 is CASSLSGRVGSPSTDTQYF. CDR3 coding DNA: TGTGCCAGCAGTTTATCGGGCAGGGTAGGGTCCCCTAGCACAGATACGCAGTATTTT.